This is a list of T cell receptor beta chains from one sample in a study of CD8 T cells in Susac syndrome. TCRdb recomputed calls from the immunoSEQ multiplex PCR reads with MiXCR, one row per CDR3 protein. In the table there are about 250,000 distinct CDR3 sequences, just over 90% of which are singletons. What was sequenced was CD4+ T cells from PBMCs. These receptors were taken from a human donor with multiple sclerosis. CDR3s leave out the opening cysteine and the closing phenylalanine or tryptophan. Where a row states a size, it is once, few, many or the class of an expanded clone; other rows omit it.

ASSEWQGAYNEQF	TRBV2	TRBJ2-1	NA
SVEDRNRPDYGYT	TRBV29-1	TRBJ1-2	NA
ASTAGAGDSYEQY	TRBV6-1	TRBJ2-7	once
ASSFLGGGSTDTQY	TRBV7-2	TRBJ2-3	NA
ASSRDRRTDTQY	TRBV5-1	TRBJ2-3	NA
ASSLADNYEQY	TRBV3-1	TRBJ2-7	NA
ASSDSGFRYEQY	TRBV18	TRBJ2-7	once
ASSLGHRPYQETQY	TRBV7-9	TRBJ2-5	NA
ASSQAGTANEKLF	TRBV3-1	TRBJ1-4	NA
ASSPMGSGANVLT	TRBV3-1	TRBJ2-6	NA
SGVLGQYT	TRBV20-1	TRBJ1-2	NA
ASTSLAGRSDTQY	TRBV7-9	TRBJ2-3	NA
ASRFSGGYEQY	TRBV12-3/TRBV12-4	TRBJ2-7	NA
ASSSQVSSGQETQY	TRBV7-2	TRBJ2-5	NA
ASSDPRLPYGYT	TRBV25-1	TRBJ1-2	once
ASSSVGGDSGNTIY	TRBV3-1	TRBJ1-3	NA
ASSVATASTGSGNTIY	TRBV9	TRBJ1-3	NA
ASSRLVPSTDTQY	TRBV2	TRBJ2-3	NA
ASSDGTLQGYT	TRBV25-1	TRBJ1-2	NA
ASSPIRGGETQY	TRBV6-1	TRBJ2-5	NA